This TCR beta chain was identified during a study of breast tumors, draining lymph nodes, adjacent tissues. Each CDR3 protein gets one entry after TCRdb re-called the multiplex PCR reads with MiXCR. There are about 21,000 distinct CDR3 sequences in the sample; about half occur only once, and 7.8% lies in the top ten. Findings and limits, study-wide: Tumor and nontumor repertoires were significantly more similar in luminal-like than in basal-like breast cancer.

This clonotype was found many times. Its antigen is still unknown. This CDR3 has 16 residues. The sequencing sample was made of breast tumor tissue. This sequence joins TRBV12-1 and TRBJ2-6. TRBV12-1 counts as a pseudogene. This clonotype was sampled from a female donor with breast cancer. Some clones in this sample may be carry-over from other donors' samples. The CDR3 here is CASSFGTDSGANVLTF. CDR3 sequence (DNA): TGTGCCAGCAGCTTTGGAACAGACTCTGGGGCCAACGTCCTGACTTTC.